Sequencing of this T cell receptor (beta chain) was carried out in a study of T-cell reconstitution after alpha-beta-depleted transplantation in children. Between the trimmed V and J ends, which lost 7 bases and 2 bases, there was a span of 5 bases. This CDR3 has 12 residues. Regarding the study as a whole: Several hundred rapidly expanded clones from non-depleted graft cells reportedly supplied alpha-beta T cells about two months post-transplant. Surviving thymic progenitors and recipient T cells were the source of high TCRbeta diversity at day 60 in some patients.

Construction of the TCRbeta library involved unique molecular identifiers. TCRdb redid the calling of the PCR reads with MiXCR, one entry per CDR3 protein. This table holds roughly 400,000 distinct CDR3 sequences, 43% found once. This clonotype was found many times. Its target is unknown. Sequenced material: PBMCs, taken before TCRalphabeta/CD19-depleted stem cell transplant. The gene calls are TRBV12-3 or TRBV12-4 and TRBJ2-2, with D hard to call. The origin of this receptor is a girl between 2 and 10 years old with aplastic anemia, due to receive a stem cell transplant. CDR3 sequence: CASTLNTGELFF. CDR3 coding DNA: TGTGCCAGCACCCTTAACACCGGGGAGCTGTTTTTT.